Sequencing of this T cell receptor beta chain was carried out in a study of blood T cell repertoires in COVID-19. Study-level background: T cells, B-cell-depleted T cells, or PBMCs supplied cDNA or gDNA.

Generated by immunoSEQ multiplex PCR, the TCRdb table keeps only in-frame clones and is missing some. The sample carries 80,000 to 90,000 clones, less than 90% recorded once. CDR3 size: 15 residues. Germline V gives CDR1 SGHRS, CDR2 YFSETQ. Deletions cut 0 bases from V and 1 base from J, with 10 bases between. This sequence originates from an elderly man with active or convalescent COVID-19. Sequencing was done on a sample of peripheral blood. This chain links TRBV5-1 with TRBJ1-1, with a weak D call TRBD1 (6 bases). CDR3 in amino acids: CASSLATGRNTEAFF. DNA for the CDR3: TGCGCCAGCAGCTTGGCCACAGGGAGGAACACTGAAGCTTTCTTT.